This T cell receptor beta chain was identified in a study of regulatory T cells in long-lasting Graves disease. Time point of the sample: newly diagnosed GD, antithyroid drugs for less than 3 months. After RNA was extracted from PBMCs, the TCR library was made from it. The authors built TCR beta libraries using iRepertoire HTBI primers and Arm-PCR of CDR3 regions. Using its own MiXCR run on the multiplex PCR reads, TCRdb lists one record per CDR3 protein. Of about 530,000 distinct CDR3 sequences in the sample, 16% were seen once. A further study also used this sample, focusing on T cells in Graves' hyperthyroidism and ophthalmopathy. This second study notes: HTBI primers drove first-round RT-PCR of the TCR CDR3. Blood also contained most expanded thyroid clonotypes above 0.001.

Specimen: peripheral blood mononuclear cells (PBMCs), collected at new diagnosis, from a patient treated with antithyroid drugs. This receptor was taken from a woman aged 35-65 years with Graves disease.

The CDR3 sequence: CATLRTSGGAPDTQYF. CDR3 nucleotide sequence: TGTGCCACCCTTCGGACTAGCGGGGGGGCACCGGATACGCAGTATTTT. The chain uses TRBV6-2 or TRBV6-3 and TRBJ2-3; 15 positions match TRBD2. The CDR3 totals 16 residues. With V trimmed by 10 bases and J by 6 bases, 11 bases remained unmatched. CDR1 and CDR2 from the germline V gene are MNHEY and SVGEGT.